This T cell receptor beta chain was captured in a study of shared clonotypes between healthy human individuals. Study results and caveats: All-four-donor shared clonotypes had higher generation probabilities than non-shared clonotypes did.

The protocol was immunoSEQ multiplex PCR, while the TCRdb copy is restricted to in-frame clones and leaves out a portion. The sample includes about 2.1 million clones, 80% to 95% of them seen just once. With regard to this clone: Its antigen remains unknown.

In the naive CD8 group, cells lacked CD45RO and were positively selected for CCR7, so terminally differentiated effector memory CD45RA+ cells were left out. The CDR3 is 16 residues long. V gave up 6 bases and J gave up 3 bases; unmatched junction bases: 6. The germline V gene has CDR1 SGDLS and CDR2 YYNGEE. The genes are TRBV9 and TRBJ2-3, with 14 bases lining up with TRBD2. The sample taken for sequencing was naive CD8+ T cells from PBMCs. The sequence derives from a man between 18 and 29 years old in good health. Some clones in this sample may be carry-over from other donors' samples. CDR3 DNA: TGTGCCAGCAACGGACTAGCGGGAGGAGAGACAGATACGCAGTATTTT. This translates into CASNGLAGGETDTQYF.